The rows below give T cell receptor beta chains drawn from one sample of a study of vaccination effects on CD4 cells after COVID-19. TCRdb's table, derived via immunoSEQ multiplex PCR, lists solely in-frame clones and lacks some. The sample gives fewer than 85,000 clones, 78% of which show up once; about 10% is in the top ten. The antigens these receptors bind are not known. Sequencing used CD4+ T cells from PBMCs cultured with SARS-CoV-2 spike peptides, obtained before COVID-19 vaccination. Receptors originate from a human donor who received a COVID-19 vaccine. Each CDR3 is given with its conserved first and last residue.

v_gene	j_gene	CDR3aa
TRBV18	TRBJ2-1	CASSQGLAAYNEQFF
TRBV28	TRBJ2-3	CASSLTGTTDTQYF
TRBV19	TRBJ1-1	CASSYLNTEAFF
TRBV6-5	TRBJ2-2	CASSRQGSGELFF
TRBV18	TRBJ2-5	CASSPKETQYF
TRBV29-1	TRBJ1-4	CSVAGTGDKKLFF
TRBV7-9	TRBJ2-1	CASSFLAGGRYNEQFF
TRBV19	TRBJ1-2	CASRRGTNYGYTF
TRBV2	TRBJ1-1	CASSLSPEAFF
TRBV28	TRBJ1-4	CASSSQGTNEKLFF
TRBV4-3	TRBJ1-2	CASSQPGQGAFTKGYTF
TRBV4-2	TRBJ2-2	CASSQDLLIGGDTGELFF
TRBV5-1	TRBJ1-2	CASSLAPGIFYGYTF
TRBV14	TRBJ1-2	CASSQGRNYGYTF
TRBV7-8	TRBJ1-2	CASSSQGYYGYTF
TRBV9	TRBJ1-4	CASSADTTNEKLFF
TRBV7-2	TRBJ2-5	CASRSTGFETQYF
TRBV24-1	TRBJ2-2	CATSDFRQGGAGELFF
TRBV7-9	TRBJ1-1	CASSLEMNTEAFF
TRBV28	TRBJ2-3	CASSRRGQRTDTQYF
TRBV28	TRBJ1-5	CAGRDRPSNQPQHF
TRBV28	TRBJ1-4	CASSLWGTIGEKLFF
TRBV5-1	TRBJ1-3	CASSSGQNSGNTIYF
TRBV9	TRBJ2-5	CASSGKLGGGSETQYF
TRBV28	TRBJ1-5	CASRQGQPQHF
TRBV2	TRBJ1-5	CASRYQNGESQPQHF
TRBV5-1	TRBJ1-3	CASSFGAGGNTIYF
TRBV6-5	TRBJ2-3	CASRRDSTDTQYF
TRBV20-1	TRBJ2-1	CSASHPGTSGYNEQFF
TRBV27	TRBJ2-2	CASSFVTPIGELFF
TRBV6-5	TRBJ2-5	CASSSGTETQYF
TRBV14	TRBJ2-3	CASSQARGGARNTQYF
TRBV7-9	TRBJ1-6	CASSSRQNSPLHF
TRBV15	TRBJ2-6	CATSRGQTGANVLTF
TRBV2	TRBJ1-6	CASRDESSYNSPLHF
TRBV5-1	TRBJ2-5	CASSPYGTSGGETQYF
TRBV5-6	TRBJ1-1	CASSGMQTTEAFF
TRBV29-1	TRBJ1-1	CSVRGGAEAFF
TRBV5-3	TRBJ2-5	CARSTRLAGASTAQYF
TRBV4-3	TRBJ2-1	CASSLEGLHNEQFF
TRBV10-3	TRBJ2-1	CAISWGYEQFF
TRBV25-1	TRBJ1-2	CASSEYGTNYGYTF
TRBV12-3/TRBV12-4	TRBJ1-2	CASSLSRENGYTF
TRBV7-3	TRBJ1-1	CASSFRSMNTEAFF
TRBV3-1/TRBV3-2	TRBJ1-3	CASSLTFGLWDTIYF
TRBV24-1	TRBJ2-1	CATSDPGTGLKGNEQFF
TRBV18	TRBJ2-5	CASSPPRGRGRETQYF
TRBV29-1	TRBJ2-2	CSAGGATSGTGELFF
TRBV9	TRBJ1-3	CASSPDRAPIYF
TRBV14	TRBJ1-1	CASSQERTRGTEAFF
TRBV5-1	TRBJ2-5	CASSSGGGAETQYF
TRBV7-3	TRBJ2-2	CASSWTVAGELFF
TRBV4-3	TRBJ1-2	CASSPLTVNYGYTF
TRBV2	TRBJ2-2	CASSPRQGAGTGELFF
TRBV24-1	TRBJ2-3	CATQWGGTDTQYF